This is a list of T cell receptor beta chains from one sample in a study of T cell responses to AZD1222 COVID-19 vaccine. Using immunoSEQ multiplex PCR, the repertoire was profiled, and TCRdb retains in-frame clones only, with some absent. The table shows 150,000 to 200,000 clones, with approximately 90% occurring only once. The specimen was peripheral blood, collected 28 days after the second AZD1222 dose. The source of these receptors is an adult who received the AZD1222 COVID-19 vaccine. The conserved cysteine and the conserved F or W are not part of the CDR3 here. Size tells how often a clone was seen (once, few, many) or the class of an expanded clone, and some rows leave it out.

v_gene: TRBV4-1
j_gene: TRBJ2-1
abundance: NA
CDR3aa: ASSQVAVAPGQESYNEQF

v_gene: TRBV20-1
j_gene: TRBJ2-1
abundance: NA
CDR3aa: SASRDYNYNEQF

v_gene: TRBV19
j_gene: TRBJ1-2
abundance: once
CDR3aa: ASSIKKWTGQNYGYT

v_gene: TRBV30
j_gene: TRBJ2-7
abundance: NA
CDR3aa: AWSSSGYLSYEQY

v_gene: TRBV3-1/TRBV3-2
j_gene: TRBJ2-5
abundance: NA
CDR3aa: ASSQGTALTY

v_gene: TRBV2
j_gene: TRBJ2-5
abundance: many
CDR3aa: ASTPGTFYQETQY

v_gene: TRBV15
j_gene: TRBJ1-1
abundance: NA
CDR3aa: ATSSGQGGGWNAF

v_gene: TRBV20-1
j_gene: TRBJ2-1
abundance: once
CDR3aa: SASPWRQGAYNEQF

v_gene: TRBV2
j_gene: TRBJ2-3
abundance: NA
CDR3aa: ASSPSGGAADTQY

v_gene: TRBV28
j_gene: TRBJ2-1
abundance: NA
CDR3aa: ASSPWPVSSYNEQF

v_gene: TRBV7-9
j_gene: TRBJ1-6
abundance: NA
CDR3aa: ASSLGPDSPLH

v_gene: TRBV5-1
j_gene: TRBJ1-1
abundance: NA
CDR3aa: ASSQGPTEAF

v_gene: TRBV7-8
j_gene: TRBJ2-3
abundance: NA
CDR3aa: ASSLRRVWTDTQY

v_gene: TRBV24-1
j_gene: TRBJ2-3
abundance: NA
CDR3aa: ATSESTRTSTDTQY

v_gene: TRBV5-4
j_gene: TRBJ1-2
abundance: NA
CDR3aa: ASSPRDRGENGYT

v_gene: TRBV5-1
j_gene: TRBJ2-2
abundance: NA
CDR3aa: ASSLDLASGGTGELF

v_gene: TRBV6-5
j_gene: TRBJ2-1
abundance: NA
CDR3aa: ASRDRGLSEQF

v_gene: TRBV11-1
j_gene: TRBJ2-3
abundance: NA
CDR3aa: ASSKETFINTDTQY

v_gene: TRBV7-8
j_gene: TRBJ2-7
abundance: NA
CDR3aa: ASSARDRGYEQY

v_gene: TRBV19
j_gene: TRBJ1-2
abundance: once
CDR3aa: ASSTWRGGADGYT

v_gene: TRBV19
j_gene: TRBJ1-5
abundance: NA
CDR3aa: ASSIPWDQPQH

v_gene: TRBV18
j_gene: TRBJ1-1
abundance: NA
CDR3aa: ASSPTKMNTEAF

v_gene: TRBV6-2/TRBV6-3
j_gene: TRBJ2-4
abundance: NA
CDR3aa: ASSPPHGQREGWDIQY

v_gene: TRBV10-3
j_gene: TRBJ2-1
abundance: once
CDR3aa: AISRSGSPNEQF

v_gene: TRBV6-5
j_gene: TRBJ1-2
abundance: NA
CDR3aa: ASLGTASYGYT

v_gene: TRBV28
j_gene: TRBJ1-5
abundance: NA
CDR3aa: ASRERLGSNQPQH